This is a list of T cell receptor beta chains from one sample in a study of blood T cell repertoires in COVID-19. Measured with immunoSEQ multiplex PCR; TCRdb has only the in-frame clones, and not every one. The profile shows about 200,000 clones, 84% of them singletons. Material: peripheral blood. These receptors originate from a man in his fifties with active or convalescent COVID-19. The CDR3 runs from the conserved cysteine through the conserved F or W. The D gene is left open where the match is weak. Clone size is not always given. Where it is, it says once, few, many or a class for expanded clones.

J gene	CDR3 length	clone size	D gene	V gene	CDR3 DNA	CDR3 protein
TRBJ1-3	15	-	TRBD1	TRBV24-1	TGTGCCACCAGGAAGGACAGGGATACTGGAAACACCATATATTTT	CATRKDRDTGNTIYF
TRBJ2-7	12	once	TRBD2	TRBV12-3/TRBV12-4	TGTGCCAGCCGGCGGGGGAGCCACGAGCAGTACTTC	CASRRGSHEQYF
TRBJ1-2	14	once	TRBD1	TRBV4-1	TGCGCCAGCAGCCGGACAGGGGTTTACTATGGCTACACCTTC	CASSRTGVYYGYTF
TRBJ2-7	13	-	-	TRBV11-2	TGTGCCAGCAGCTTATTGTCAGGGAACGAGCAGTACTTC	CASSLLSGNEQYF
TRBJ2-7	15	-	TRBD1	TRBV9	TGTGCCAGCAGCTTAGGGACAGGGCAATCCTACGAGCAGTACTTC	CASSLGTGQSYEQYF
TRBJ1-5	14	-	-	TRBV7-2	TGTGCCAGCAGCAAAGGGGGAGGCAATCAGCCCCAGCATTTT	CASSKGGGNQPQHF
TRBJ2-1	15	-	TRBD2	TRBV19	TGTGCCAGTAGTAGACTAGCGGGATATTACAATGAGCAGTTCTTC	CASSRLAGYYNEQFF
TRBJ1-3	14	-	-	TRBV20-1	TGCAGTGCTAGTATGGCCTTCTCTGGAAACACCATATATTTT	CSASMAFSGNTIYF
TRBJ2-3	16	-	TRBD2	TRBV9	TGTGCCAGCAGCGTAGCGGCGGGGGGACGCACAGATACGCAGTATTTT	CASSVAAGGRTDTQYF
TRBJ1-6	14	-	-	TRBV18	TGTGCCAGCTCACCACCGGTGGCTGGTTCACCCCTCCACTTT	CASSPPVAGSPLHF
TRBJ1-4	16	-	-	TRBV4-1	TGCGCCAGCAGCCAAGATAGACGGGGGTTTAATGAAAAACTGTTTTTT	CASSQDRRGFNEKLFF
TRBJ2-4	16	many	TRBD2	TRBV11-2	TGTGCCAGCAGCTTACAGCCGGGCGGGGGGAAAAACATTCAGTACTTC	CASSLQPGGGKNIQYF
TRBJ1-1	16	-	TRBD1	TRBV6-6	TGTGCCAGCAGTTACTCACGGGGACAGGGAAACACTGAAGCTTTCTTT	CASSYSRGQGNTEAFF
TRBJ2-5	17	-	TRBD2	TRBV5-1	TGCGCCAGCAGCTTGGGTGCCCTAGCGGGGGGGCCAGAGACCCAGTACTTC	CASSLGALAGGPETQYF
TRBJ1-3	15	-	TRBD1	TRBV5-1	TGCGCCAGCAGCCTAGGGACAGGGCGGGGAAACACCATATATTTT	CASSLGTGRGNTIYF
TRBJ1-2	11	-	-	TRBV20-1	TGCAGTGCTTCAGGGATTTATGGCTACACCTTC	CSASGIYGYTF
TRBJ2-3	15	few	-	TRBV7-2	TGTGCCAGCAGCCCGAGACTTTCCCTCCCAGATACGCAGTATTTT	CASSPRLSLPDTQYF
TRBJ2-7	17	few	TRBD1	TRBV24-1	TGTGCCACCAGTCCTCAGCTGGGACAGGGGGCGTCCCACGAGCAGTACTTC	CATSPQLGQGASHEQYF
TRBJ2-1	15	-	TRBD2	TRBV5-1	TGCGCCAGCAGCAGGGGACTAGCGGACGACAATGAGCAGTTCTTC	CASSRGLADDNEQFF
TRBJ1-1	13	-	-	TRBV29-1	TGCAGCGTTGGGGTGGGAGGGATCACTGAAGCTTTCTTT	CSVGVGGITEAFF
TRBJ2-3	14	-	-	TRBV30	TGTGCCTGGAGTGTAAGGGCAGGGAAAGATACGCAGTATTTT	CAWSVRAGKDTQYF
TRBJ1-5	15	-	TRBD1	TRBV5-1	TGCGCCAGCAGCTTACGGACAGGGAGCGATCAGCCCCAGCATTTT	CASSLRTGSDQPQHF
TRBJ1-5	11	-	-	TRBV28	TGTGCCAGCAGTTCCCGTGAGCCCCAGCATTTT	CASSSREPQHF
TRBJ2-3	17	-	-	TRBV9	TGTGCCAGCAGCGTAGCCCCAAGTGGAGGGAGTGCAGATACGCAGTATTTT	CASSVAPSGGSADTQYF
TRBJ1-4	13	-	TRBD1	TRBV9	TGTGCCAGCAGCGTCGAAGACAGGGGAAAACTGTTTTTT	CASSVEDRGKLFF
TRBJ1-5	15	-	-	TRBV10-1	TGCGCCAGCAGTGAAGCGGGGAAGGAGGATCAGCCCCAGCATTTT	CASSEAGKEDQPQHF
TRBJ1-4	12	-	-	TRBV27	TGTGCCAGCAGTTTTGATAGTGAAAAACTGTTTTTT	CASSFDSEKLFF
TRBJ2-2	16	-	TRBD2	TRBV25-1	TGTGCCAGCAGTGTTGGCGGGAGGGTGAACACCGGGGAGCTGTTTTTT	CASSVGGRVNTGELFF
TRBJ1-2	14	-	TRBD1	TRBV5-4	TGTGCCAGCAGCCCGGACAGGAACCCGTATGGCTACACCTTC	CASSPDRNPYGYTF
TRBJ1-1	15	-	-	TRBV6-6	TGTGCCAGCAGTTATATGGGGGCCTCGAACACTGAAGCTTTCTTT	CASSYMGASNTEAFF
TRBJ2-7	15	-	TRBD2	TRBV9	TGTGCCAGCAGCGTTAGCGGGTTAGGCTCCTACGAGCAGTACTTC	CASSVSGLGSYEQYF
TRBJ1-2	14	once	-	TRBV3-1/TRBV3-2	TGTGCCAGCAGCTCCCCCCAGGGAAACTATGGCTACACCTTC	CASSSPQGNYGYTF
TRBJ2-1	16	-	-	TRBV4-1	TGCGCCAGCAGCCAAGATTGGGCTAGCGCCTACAATGAGCAGTTCTTC	CASSQDWASAYNEQFF
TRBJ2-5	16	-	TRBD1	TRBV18	TGTGCCAGCTCACCTGTCACCAGGGGGCCGAGAGAGACCCAGTACTTC	CASSPVTRGPRETQYF
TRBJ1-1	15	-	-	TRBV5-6	TGTGCCAGCAGCTTGAGGGGGACGGGGAACACTGAAGCTTTCTTT	CASSLRGTGNTEAFF
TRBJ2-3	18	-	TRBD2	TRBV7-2	TGTGCCAGCAGCTTAGATCCCGGGGGGACTAGCGGGGTGGATACGCAGTATTTT	CASSLDPGGTSGVDTQYF
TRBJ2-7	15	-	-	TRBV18	TGTGCCAGCTCACCCACCAGAACGGGACACTACGAGCAGTACTTC	CASSPTRTGHYEQYF
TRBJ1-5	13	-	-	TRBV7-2	TGTGCCAGCAGCTATGGAGGGAATCAGCCCCAGCATTTT	CASSYGGNQPQHF
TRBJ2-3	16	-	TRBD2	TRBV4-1	TGCGCCAGCAGCCGTAAACTAGCGGCCCCCACAGATACGCAGTATTTT	CASSRKLAAPTDTQYF
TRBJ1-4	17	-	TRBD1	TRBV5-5	TGTGCCAGCAGCCCGGGACAGGGGATACAGGGTAATGAAAAACTGTTTTTT	CASSPGQGIQGNEKLFF